The 30 T cell receptor beta chains presented below share a single source sample, sequenced in a study of blood T cell repertoires in COVID-19 (TCRdb year 2020). The library was generated by the immunoSEQ multiplex PCR assay. The table was pulled from immuneACCESS by TCRdb, which kept in-frame rearrangements only. Such tables lose some clones; where checked, under half of the loss comes from unresolved V genes, and the rest has no known cause. This sample lists about 160,000 clones; about nine tenths were detected once. 3.5% to 4% of the sample comes from the top ten. Source material: peripheral blood. These receptors were taken from a woman aged 60-70 years who had recovered from COVID-19.

The chain uses TRBV5-1 and TRBJ1-1, with 9 bases fitting TRBD1. V lost 4 bases and J lost 1; bases outside the gene matches: 5. There are 15 residues in the CDR3. CDR1 SGHRS and CDR2 YFSETQ come from the germline V gene. DNA for the CDR3: TGCGCCAGCAGCCCCCTGGGACAGGGGAACACTGAAGCTTTCTTT. As protein: CASSPLGQGNTEAFF.

A single count supports this clone. The rearrangement joins TRBV10-1 to TRBJ2-5; D ambiguous. Deletions cut 6 bases from V and 1 base from J, with 9 bases between. CDR3 length: 13 residues. Per the germline V gene, CDR1 is WNHNN and CDR2 is SYGVQD (reference sequence). The CDR3 coding sequence is TGCGCCAGCAGGGTAGCCAGCCAAGAGACCCAGTACTTC. This codes for CASRVASQETQYF.

The rearrangement links TRBV19 to TRBJ1-3, with 7 bases identical to TRBD1. The V gene end was trimmed by 8 bases and the J gene end by 6 bases; junction bases not matched to a gene: 10. From germline, CDR1 is LNHDA and CDR2 SQIVND (reference sequence). This CDR3 contains 14 residues. The CDR3 DNA sequence: TGTGCCAGTCGTGATACAGGGGAATTAAACACCATATATTTT. This encodes CASRDTGELNTIYF.

J is TRBJ2-1 and V is TRBV5-1; no firm D call. Trimming took off 0 bases at V and 3 bases at J, with 4 bases between the two ends. Germline V gives CDR1 SGHRS, CDR2 YFSETQ. This CDR3 comprises 13 residues. CDR3 coding DNA: TGCGCCAGCAGCTTGGGCAGCTACAATGAGCAGTTCTTC. Protein sequence: CASSLGSYNEQFF.

The rearrangement uses TRBV6-5 and TRBJ1-4; the match to TRBD1 covers 9 bases. Germline V gene data show CDR1 as MNHEY and CDR2 as SVGAGI. The CDR3 consists of 14 residues. Trimming removed 6 bases from V and 11 bases from J; junction bases left unmatched: 10. CDR3 bases: TGTGCCAGCAGCCCGACAGGGGGGATTTTGAAACTGTTTTTT. Translating it yields CASSPTGGILKLFF.

The chain has TRBV6-5 and TRBJ2-5; 7 bases line up with TRBD2. The V segment lost 6 bases and the J segment 1 base; nucleotides outside the gene matches: 5. The CDR3 sequence is 14 residues long. Looked up from germline, CDR1 is MNHEY and CDR2 is SVGAGI. The CDR3 spells CASRVPGGQETQYF. The CDR3 DNA reads as TGTGCCAGCAGAGTACCGGGAGGCCAAGAGACCCAGTACTTC.

V usage is TRBV4-2 and J usage is TRBJ2-7; 7 positions match TRBD2. The CDR3 has 15 amino acids. The germline gives CDR1 LGHNA, CDR2 YNFKEQ. The V and J ends lost 8 bases and 0 bases, in that order; junction bases with no gene match: 10. The CDR3 region is CASRSGRGSSYEQYF. As DNA, the CDR3 is TGTGCCAGCCGCTCGGGGCGGGGGAGCTCCTACGAGCAGTACTTC.

This clone showed up just once. CDR3 coding DNA: TGTGCCAGCAGCTTGGGGACAGTCTCTGGGGCCAACGTCCTGACTTTC. Protein product: CASSLGTVSGANVLTF. The genes are TRBV5-5 and TRBJ2-6; TRBD1 is a possible D gene (6 bases). This CDR3 has 16 residues. The V gene's germline CDR1 is SGHKS and CDR2 YYEKEE (reference sequence). Trimming stripped 0 bases from V and 0 bases from J, with 7 bases between.

The chain carries TRBV19 and TRBJ2-2, with 9 bases matching TRBD1. CDR1 and CDR2 (germline): LNHDA, SQIVND (reference sequence). The CDR3 length is 15 residues. Germline trimming cut 4 bases from V and 4 bases from J; bases unmatched to any gene: 4. CDR3 region: CASSKGDRATGELFF. The CDR3 nucleotides read TGTGCCAGTAGTAAGGGGGACAGGGCCACCGGGGAGCTGTTTTTT. Using reference TRBV19 and TRBJ2-2 for the parts outside the CDR3, the full variable domain is DGGITQSPKYLFRKEGQNVTLSCEQNLNHDAMYWYRQDPGQGLRLIYYSQIVNDFQKGDIAEGYSVSREKKESFPLTVTSAQKNPTAFYLCASSKGDRATGELFFGEGSRLTVL.

The V and J genes are TRBV30 and TRBJ1-4, with 11 nucleotides matching TRBD1. This CDR3 region has 17 residues. Trimming cost V 2 bases and J 8 bases; bases outside gene matches: 13. CDR1 is GTSNPN, CDR2 SVGIG, per germline (reference sequence). The CDR3 DNA reads as TGTGCCTGGAGTCTAATGACCCCGGACAGGGGGCCGGAAAAACTGTTTTTT. Protein product: CAWSLMTPDRGPEKLFF.

This clone has just a few counts. This sequence joins TRBV19 and TRBJ2-1; TRBD2 is a possible D gene (5 bases). CDR3 length: 11 amino acids. Trimming left V 8 bases short and J 7 bases short, with 9 bases between. Germline V gene lookup returns CDR1 LNHDA and CDR2 SQIVND (reference sequence). This CDR3 is CASGLENEQFF. CDR3 sequence (DNA): TGTGCCAGTGGACTTGAAAATGAGCAGTTCTTC.

The CDR3 DNA is TGTGCCAGCAGCTTGGGAGTAGGGGGGGCGGAAGAAAAACTGTTTTTT. This sequence encodes CASSLGVGGAEEKLFF. The chain combines TRBV5-5 with TRBJ1-4; perhaps TRBD1 as D (6 bases). Trimming left V 0 bases short and J 8 bases short, with 17 bases between. Germline CDR1 SGHKS, CDR2 YYEKEE (reference sequence). The CDR3 extends over 16 amino acids.

This clone turned up a few times. This chain's CDR3 is CASSPSEETQYF. The CDR3 region has the DNA TGTGCCAGCTCACCCTCCGAAGAGACCCAGTACTTC. The J gene is TRBJ2-5, the V gene TRBV18; D not resolved. The germline CDR1 and CDR2 sequences are KGHSH and LQKENI. This CDR3 is built from 12 residues. Trimming removed 3 bases from V and 3 bases from J, with 5 bases in between. The entire variable domain, with the rest obtained from reference TRBV18 and TRBJ2-5, is as follows: NAGVMQNPRHLVRRRGQEARLRCSPMKGHSHVYWYRQLPEEGLKFMVYLQKENIIDESGMPKERFSAEFPKEGPSILRIQQVVRGDSAAYFCASSPSEETQYFGPGTRLLVL.

This chain joins TRBV7-9 and TRBJ1-1; 8 bases are shared with TRBD1. The V gene's germline CDR1 is SEHNR and CDR2 FQNEAQ (reference sequence). Trimming took 6 bases from V and 6 from J; bases not matched to a gene: 18. The CDR3 totals 17 residues. CDR3 sequence reads: CASRRSIRDRHHAEAFF. CDR3 sequence (DNA): TGTGCCAGCAGACGATCGATCCGGGACAGGCATCATGCTGAAGCTTTCTTT.

J is TRBJ1-2 and V is TRBV28, with 9 bases fitting TRBD1. The CDR3 is 15 amino acids. V trimming: 4 bases; J trimming: 0 bases; junction bases outside the gene matches: 3. CDR1 is MDHEN, CDR2 SYDVKM, per germline. Here the CDR3 DNA reads TGTGCCAGCAGTTCCACAGGGGGCACTAACTATGGCTACACCTTC. This translates into CASSSTGGTNYGYTF.

J is TRBJ2-1 and V is TRBV5-6; 7 nucleotides align to TRBD1. Germline CDR1 is SGHDT and CDR2 is YYEEEE. Trimming cost V 4 bases and J 1 base; bases outside gene matches: 11. The CDR3 extends over 17 amino acids. The chain's CDR3 is CASSPIRRTGSYNEQFF. The CDR3 region has the DNA TGTGCCAGCAGCCCTATCCGGAGGACAGGTTCCTACAATGAGCAGTTCTTC.

The chain uses TRBV29-1 and TRBJ1-2; the match to TRBD1 covers 12 bases. Trimming at V came to 2 bases and at J to 2 bases, leaving 12 bases not matched to a gene. CDR1 is SQVTM and CDR2 is ANQGSEA in the germline V gene. This CDR3 comprises 18 residues. The CDR3 loop reads CSVEPVPGQGAGNYGYTF. DNA for the CDR3: TGCAGCGTTGAACCCGTCCCGGGACAGGGGGCCGGAAACTATGGCTACACCTTC.

Only a few counts were recorded for this clone. The chain carries TRBV19 and TRBJ2-3, with 7 positions matching TRBD2. V was pared by 9 bases and J by 5 bases, with 14 bases of the junction left unmatched. CDR1 LNHDA and CDR2 SQIVND come from the germline V gene (reference sequence). The CDR3 runs to 15 residues. Here the CDR3 DNA reads TGTGCCAGCCAAAGCGGGGAGGCTTACAGAGATACGCAGTATTTT. Residues: CASQSGEAYRDTQYF.

This chain joins TRBV5-1 and TRBJ2-7; 9 positions agree with TRBD1. Germline loops: CDR1 SGHRS, CDR2 YFSETQ. The trim removed 4 bases at V and 6 bases at J, leaving 14 bases unmatched. The CDR3 totals 16 residues. The CDR3 region has the DNA TGCGCCAGCAGCCTGAATTCCGGGACAGGGTCCAGCGAGCAGTACTTC. It translates to CASSLNSGTGSSEQYF.

This chain connects TRBV19 to TRBJ2-7; TRBD1 aligns across 9 bases. The trim removed 4 bases at V and 9 bases at J, leaving 10 bases unmatched. In germline, CDR1 is LNHDA, CDR2 SQIVND (reference sequence). CDR3 length equals 14 residues. The CDR3 DNA sequence: TGTGCCAGTAGTACCGGGACAGGGCCACGGGGGCAGTACTTC. Translated: CASSTGTGPRGQYF. Complete variable domain (other parts from reference TRBV19 and TRBJ2-7): DGGITQSPKYLFRKEGQNVTLSCEQNLNHDAMYWYRQDPGQGLRLIYYSQIVNDFQKGDIAEGYSVSREKKESFPLTVTSAQKNPTAFYLCASSTGTGPRGQYFGPGTRLTVT.

This chain uses TRBV20-1 with TRBJ2-1; TRBD2 matches at 9 bases. CDR1 and CDR2 (germline): DFQATT, SNEGSKA (reference sequence). The CDR3 extends over 18 amino acids. The trim removed 3 bases at V and 0 bases at J, leaving 12 bases unmatched. In DNA form, the CDR3 reads TGCAGTGCTAGTAACCCCAGAGCGGGGGGCCTCTCCTACAATGAGCAGTTCTTC. Its protein is CSASNPRAGGLSYNEQFF.

The sample holds many counts of this clone. This chain links TRBV11-2 with TRBJ1-2; 9 positions agree with TRBD1. V lost 0 bases and J lost 5; bases outside the gene matches: 7. From germline, CDR1 is SGHAT and CDR2 FQNNGV. The CDR3 consists of 16 residues. The CDR3 DNA is TGTGCCAGCAGCTTAGAGGCCGGGACAGGGCCTTATGGCTACACCTTC. It encodes CASSLEAGTGPYGYTF.

The chain carries TRBV6-1 and TRBJ2-7; D is undetermined. CDR1 is MNHNS, CDR2 SASEGT, per germline. Deletions cut 1 base from V and 6 bases from J, with 4 bases between. The length of the CDR3 is 11 residues. CDR3 sequence (DNA): TGTGCCAGCAGTGAAGTAGCCGAGCAGTACTTC. Protein: CASSEVAEQYF.

The chain couples TRBV19 to TRBJ2-3; TRBD1 agrees at 8 bases. Germline CDR1 reads LNHDA; CDR2 reads SQIVND (reference sequence). This CDR3 contains 16 residues. V lost 3 bases to trimming and J lost 5 bases; unmatched junction nucleotides: 10. The CDR3, as DNA: TGTGCCAGTAGTATTTTTAGGGACAGGATGGAAGATACGCAGTATTTT. The encoded protein is CASSIFRDRMEDTQYF.

This clone was seen a handful of times. The genes are TRBV5-1 and TRBJ2-1; D gene ambiguous. With 0 bases removed from V and 3 bases from J, the gap between germline ends came to 10 bases. CDR3 length: 15 residues. Germline V gene data show CDR1 as SGHRS and CDR2 as YFSETQ. The CDR3 reads CASSLVANDYNEQFF. DNA of the CDR3: TGCGCCAGCAGCTTGGTTGCGAACGACTACAATGAGCAGTTCTTC.

The chain recombines TRBV4-1 with TRBJ1-1; D not certain. Trimming removed 3 bases from V and 5 bases from J, with 16 bases in between. The CDR3 contains 15 residues. The V gene's germline CDR1 is MGHRA and CDR2 YSYEKL. CDR3: CASSHPVVPNTEAFF. In nucleotides, the CDR3 is TGCGCCAGCAGCCACCCGGTAGTTCCAAATACTGAAGCTTTCTTT.

The V and J genes are TRBV3-1 (or the pseudogene TRBV3-2) and TRBJ1-3, with D possibly TRBD1 on 5 matching bases. Looked up from germline, CDR1 is LGHDT and CDR2 is YNNKEL (reference sequence). The CDR3 is 14 amino acids. V shed 1 base and J shed 4 bases, with 8 bases lying between them. The CDR3 reads CASSQGQKGNTIYF. Written as DNA, the CDR3 is TGTGCCAGCAGCCAAGGACAGAAGGGAAACACCATATATTTT.

CDR3 protein: CASSFDRVDEQFF. The CDR3 DNA is TGCGCCAGCAGCTTCGACAGGGTCGATGAGCAGTTCTTC. V and J are TRBV5-1 and TRBJ2-1; 7 bases line up with TRBD1. CDR3 length: 13 residues. Per germline, CDR1 SGHRS and CDR2 YFSETQ. V shed 2 bases and J 8 bases; nucleotides not matched to a gene: 4.

The chain joins TRBV7-9 to TRBJ2-2; TRBD1 matches 11 bases. Per the germline V gene, CDR1 is SEHNR and CDR2 is FQNEAQ (reference sequence). This CDR3 has 15 amino acids. The trim removed 4 bases at V and 4 bases at J, leaving 2 bases unmatched. The CDR3 spells CASSSGQGGTGELFF. CDR3 sequence (DNA): TGTGCCAGCAGCTCGGGACAGGGGGGCACCGGGGAGCTGTTTTTT.

CDR3 sequence (DNA): TGTGCCAGCAGCCAAGGGAACGGAGGGTCCTACGAGCAGTACTTC. The encoded protein is CASSQGNGGSYEQYF. V usage is TRBV4-2 and J usage is TRBJ2-7; possibly TRBD2 for D (6 bases). The germline V gene encodes CDR1 LGHNA and CDR2 YNFKEQ. The CDR3 contains 15 residues. Trimming shortened V by 1 base and J by 1 base, and 11 bases separated the two germline ends.